The 18 T cell receptor beta chains in this list originate from one sample, sequenced in a study of T-cell reconstitution after alpha-beta-depleted transplantation in children. Researchers prepared the TCRbeta library using unique molecular identifiers, the study reports. TCRdb reanalysed the PCR reads using MiXCR and keeps one entry per CDR3 protein. The sample includes hundreds of thousands of distinct CDR3 sequences, 24% seen only once; the top ten take about 5%. The specimen was PBMCs, mostly from graft donor cells, collected 360 days after TCRalphabeta/CD19-depleted stem cell transplant. These TCRs come from a female patient aged 2-10 years who had a stem cell transplant for congenital amegakaryocytic thrombocytopenia, so the T cells may come from the graft donor.

This chain uses TRBV12-3 or TRBV12-4 with TRBJ1-5; no reliable D call. The V end lost 1 base, the J end lost 0 bases, and 7 bases lay between the germline ends. The length of the CDR3 is 15 residues. CDR3 amino acids: CASSLGVNSNQPQHF. In DNA form, the CDR3 reads TGTGCCAGCAGTTTAGGGGTAAATAGCAATCAGCCCCAGCATTTT.

This clonotype was counted between two and nine times. The chain combines TRBV6-5 with TRBJ1-4, with a tentative D call TRBD1 (5 bases). There are 14 residues in the CDR3. V lost 2 bases to trimming and J lost 11 bases, with 15 bases between them. Germline CDR1 is MNHEY and CDR2 is SVGAGI. In DNA, the CDR3 is TGTGCCAGCAGTTACGGAGTCCAGGACATGAAACTGTTTTTT. It yields the protein CASSYGVQDMKLFF.

This clonotype was seen more than once but under ten times. The chain links TRBV27 to TRBJ2-5; TRBD1 aligns across 8 bases. CDR3 length: 14 amino acids. V trimming: 11 bases; J trimming: 5 bases; junction bases outside the gene matches: 13. CDR1 and CDR2 (germline): MNHEY, SMNVEV (reference sequence). The CDR3, as DNA: TGTGCCTCGAGCCCCAGGGGGCGCAGGGAGACCCAGTACTTC. Translated, it gives CASSPRGRRETQYF.

This clonotype was counted only a few times. J is TRBJ1-4 and V is TRBV2, with a possible D match to TRBD1 (5 bases). CDR3 length: 14 amino acids. V lost 4 bases to trimming and J lost 8 bases, with 14 bases between them. CDR1 SNHLY and CDR2 FYNNEI come from the germline V gene. For the CDR3, the DNA is TGTGCCAGCAGTGCACTGGCCGGGGCCGAAAAACTGTTTTTT. Protein: CASSALAGAEKLFF.

This clonotype was observed a handful of times. This rearrangement joins TRBV6-2 or TRBV6-3 to TRBJ2-5, with 8 bases fitting TRBD2. V gave up 0 bases and J gave up 4 bases; unmatched junction bases: 1. The CDR3 runs to 14 residues. Germline values: CDR1 MNHEY, CDR2 SVGEGT. This CDR3 is CASSYSSGGETQYF. The CDR3 bases are TGTGCCAGCAGTTACTCGAGCGGGGGAGAGACCCAGTACTTC.

The rearrangement joins TRBV2 to TRBJ1-3; the D gene is possibly TRBD1 (6 bases). The CDR3 is made up of 15 amino acids. Germline loops: CDR1 SNHLY, CDR2 FYNNEI. Trimming took off 4 bases at V and 3 bases at J, with 13 bases between the two ends. DNA of the CDR3: TGTGCCAGCAGTGCCTCGACAGGAGGTGGAAACACCATATATTTT. Translated: CASSASTGGGNTIYF.

V is TRBV27 and J is TRBJ2-3; D is unresolved. V lost 6 bases, J lost 0 bases, and 10 bases lay in between. This CDR3 is built from 14 residues. From germline, CDR1 is MNHEY and CDR2 SMNVEV (reference sequence). The CDR3 loop is CASRTLESTDTQYF. The CDR3 coding sequence is TGTGCCAGCAGGACCCTCGAGAGCACAGATACGCAGTATTTT.

The chain couples TRBV28 to TRBJ2-7; D possibly corresponds to TRBD2 (5 bases). V was shortened by 4 bases and J by 7 bases, with 23 bases between the two germline ends. Germline CDR1 MDHEN, CDR2 SYDVKM. The CDR3 consists of 16 residues. CDR3 DNA sequence: TGTGCCAGCAGTTCTGATTTCGCCACATGGACTTATGAGCAGTACTTC. Translated: CASSSDFATWTYEQYF.

In its sample, this clonotype was seen a few times. The chain recombines TRBV20-1 with TRBJ2-7; 12 nucleotides align to TRBD2. The CDR3 is 13 amino acids. Germline V gene sequence: CDR1 DFQATT, CDR2 SNEGSKA (reference sequence). With V trimmed by 6 bases and J by 7 bases, 7 bases remained unmatched. CDR3 coding DNA: TGCAGTGCCTCTAGCGGGGGGGCTCGAGAGCAGTACTTC. Translation gives CSASSGGAREQYF.

The rearrangement joins TRBV5-4 to TRBJ1-2; unclear D gene. The germline V gene encodes CDR1 SGHNT and CDR2 YYREEE (reference sequence). V gave up 7 bases and J gave up 4 bases, with 11 bases separating them. CDR3 length equals 12 residues. CDR3: CASRTEIYGYTF. The CDR3 bases are TGTGCCAGCCGGACTGAGATCTATGGCTACACCTTC.

This clonotype has a handful of counts. This chain joins TRBV4-2 and TRBJ1-2, with D possibly matching TRBD1 (6 bases). Germline CDR1 and CDR2: LGHNA and YNFKEQ. The CDR3 has 15 amino acids. V was clipped by 3 bases and J by 8 bases, with 19 bases between them. The CDR3 here is CASSHRQVSKWGYTF. The CDR3 region has the DNA TGTGCCAGCAGCCACCGACAGGTCTCCAAGTGGGGCTACACCTTC.

The chain has TRBV5-1 and TRBJ2-1; 11 bases map to TRBD2. Germline loops: CDR1 SGHRS, CDR2 YFSETQ. The V segment lost 1 base and the J segment 9 bases; nucleotides outside the gene matches: 6. CDR3 length: 15 amino acids. CDR3 nucleotides: TGCGCCAGCAGCTTGAGCTCTAGCGGGAGGCGTGAGCAGTTCTTC. Translation: CASSLSSSGRREQFF. The whole variable domain, remainder taken from reference TRBV5-1 and TRBJ2-1, is KAGVTQTPRYLIKTRGQQVTLSCSPISGHRSVSWYQQTPGQGLQFLFEYFSETQRNKGNFPGRFSGRQFSNSRSEMNVSTLELGDSALYLCASSLSSSGRREQFFGPGTRLTVL.

This clonotype appeared a few times. This chain connects TRBV19 to TRBJ2-3, with 10 bases aligning to TRBD2. Trimming removed 6 bases from V and 2 bases from J; junction bases left unmatched: 11. The CDR3 is 17 residues long. Germline V gives CDR1 LNHDA, CDR2 SQIVND (reference sequence). Here the CDR3 DNA reads TGTGCCAGTAGCGACTTAATAGCGGGAGGCTTCACAGATACGCAGTATTTT. It specifies CASSDLIAGGFTDTQYF.

The rearrangement joins TRBV15 to TRBJ2-2; D is unresolved. The CDR3 extends over 15 amino acids. Between the trimmed V and J ends, which lost 3 bases and 1 base, there was a span of 9 bases. Germline CDR1 and CDR2: LNHNV and YYDKDF (reference sequence). The CDR3 nucleotides are TGTGCCACCAGCAGTAGAGGATGGAACACCGGGGAGCTGTTTTTT. Its translation is CATSSRGWNTGELFF.

CDR3 nucleotide sequence: TGCAGCGCCGACAGGGGGAGAGAGACCCAGTACTTC. As protein: CSADRGRETQYF. V usage is TRBV29-1 and J usage is TRBJ2-5; 9 nucleotides agree with TRBD1. Germline CDR1 is SQVTM and CDR2 is ANQGSEA. V was clipped by 7 bases and J by 4 bases; unmatched bases: 4. CDR3 length equals 12 residues.

This clonotype has a handful of counts. The gene calls are TRBV6-5 and TRBJ1-6; D is perhaps TRBD1 (5 bases). CDR3 size: 15 residues. Trimming removed 4 bases at V and 6 bases at J, with 13 bases between. From germline, CDR1 is MNHEY and CDR2 SVGAGI. This CDR3 reads CASSWGGEINSPLHF. CDR3 bases: TGTGCCAGCAGTTGGGGGGGGGAAATTAATTCACCCCTCCACTTT.

The chain is built from TRBV20-1 and TRBJ1-1, with 7 bases lining up with TRBD1. J lost 6 bases, V lost 5 bases, and 3 bases had no gene match. The CDR3 runs to 11 residues. Germline loops: CDR1 DFQATT, CDR2 SNEGSKA (reference sequence). The CDR3 reads CSASGTAEAFF. The DNA of the CDR3 is TGCAGTGCTTCAGGGACAGCTGAAGCTTTCTTT.

This rearrangement joins TRBV6-1 to TRBJ1-4; D uncertain. This CDR3 has 14 amino acids. Trimming stripped 2 bases from V and 4 bases from J, with 8 bases between. Germline V lookup: CDR1 MNHNS, CDR2 SASEGT. The CDR3 is CASSESRSNEKLFF. Here the CDR3 DNA reads TGTGCCAGCAGTGAATCGAGGAGTAATGAAAAACTGTTTTTT.